The clone carrying this T cell receptor (beta chain) was counted at least ten times. It was with a sample-barcoded 5' primer and a J-beta primer mix that a second PCR of about 7 to 12 cycles was run. All samples yielded 3 million or more CDR3-containing paired-end reads. TCRdb itself ran the 5' RACE reads through MiXCR, one entry per CDR3 protein. The table records around 1,500,000 distinct CDR3 sequences, approximately 42% of them present only once. This CDR3 contains 13 residues. V was shortened by 4 bases and J by 7 bases, with 11 bases between the two germline ends. CDR1 and CDR2 (germline): MGHDK, SYGVNS. The sample originates from a study of blood T cells in healthy people across ages. Study summary: About one barcoded TCR beta cDNA was captured per two T cells.

The extraction recovered at least 5.5 micrograms of total RNA per sample. The chain couples TRBV25-1 to TRBJ1-5; D gene ambiguous. The clonotype comes from a woman younger than 35 in good health. Sequenced sample: blood. The CDR3 is CASSVSGGQPQHF. The CDR3 region has the DNA TGTGCCAGCAGTGTCTCCGGAGGACAGCCCCAGCATTTT.